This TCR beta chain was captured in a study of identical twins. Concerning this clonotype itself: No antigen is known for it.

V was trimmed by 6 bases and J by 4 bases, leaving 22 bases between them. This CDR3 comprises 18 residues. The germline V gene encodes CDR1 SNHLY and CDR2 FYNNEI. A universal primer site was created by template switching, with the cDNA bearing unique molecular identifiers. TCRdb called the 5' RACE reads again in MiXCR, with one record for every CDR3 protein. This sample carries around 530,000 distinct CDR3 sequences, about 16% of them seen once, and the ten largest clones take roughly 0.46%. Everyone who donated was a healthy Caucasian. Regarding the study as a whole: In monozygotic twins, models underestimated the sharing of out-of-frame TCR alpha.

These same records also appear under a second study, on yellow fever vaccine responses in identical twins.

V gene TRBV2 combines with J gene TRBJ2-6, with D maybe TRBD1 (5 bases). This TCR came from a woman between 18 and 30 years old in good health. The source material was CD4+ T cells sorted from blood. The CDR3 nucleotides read TGTGCCAGCAGCGTGACAGCGATGCCTCCTCTGGGGGCCAACGTCCTGACTTTC. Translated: CASSVTAMPPLGANVLTF. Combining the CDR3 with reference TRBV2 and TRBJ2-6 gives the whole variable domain EPEVTQTPSHQVTQMGQEVILRCVPISNHLYFYWYRQILGQKVEFLVSFYNNEISEKSEIFDDQFSVERPDGSNFTLKIRSTKLEDSAMYFCASSVTAMPPLGANVLTFGAGSRLTVL.